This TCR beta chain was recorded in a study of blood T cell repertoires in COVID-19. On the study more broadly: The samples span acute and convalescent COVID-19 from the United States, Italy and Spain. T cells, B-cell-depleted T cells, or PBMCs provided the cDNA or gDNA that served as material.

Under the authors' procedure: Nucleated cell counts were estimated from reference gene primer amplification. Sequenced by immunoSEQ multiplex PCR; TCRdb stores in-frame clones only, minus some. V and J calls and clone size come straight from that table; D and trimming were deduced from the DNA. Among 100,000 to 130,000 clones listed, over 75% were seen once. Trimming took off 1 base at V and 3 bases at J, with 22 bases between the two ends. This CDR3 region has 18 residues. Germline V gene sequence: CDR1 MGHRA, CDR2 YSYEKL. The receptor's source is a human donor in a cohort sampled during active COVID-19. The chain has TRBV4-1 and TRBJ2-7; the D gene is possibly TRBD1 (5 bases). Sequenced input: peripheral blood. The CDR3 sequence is CASSQGPRIRQTVYEQYF. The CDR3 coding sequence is TGCGCCAGCAGCCAAGGGCCAAGGATAAGACAGACAGTCTACGAGCAGTACTTC.